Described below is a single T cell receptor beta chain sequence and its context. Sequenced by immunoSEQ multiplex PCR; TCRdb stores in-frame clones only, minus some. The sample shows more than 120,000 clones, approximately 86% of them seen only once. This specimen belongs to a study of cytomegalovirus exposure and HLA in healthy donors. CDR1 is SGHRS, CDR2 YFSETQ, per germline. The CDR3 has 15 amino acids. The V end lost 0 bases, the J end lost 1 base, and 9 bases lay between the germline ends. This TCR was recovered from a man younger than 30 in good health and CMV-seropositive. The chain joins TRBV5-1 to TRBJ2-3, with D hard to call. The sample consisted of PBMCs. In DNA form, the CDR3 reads TGCGCCAGCAGCTTGGTTATTGCGGGCACAGATACGCAGTATTTT. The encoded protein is CASSLVIAGTDTQYF. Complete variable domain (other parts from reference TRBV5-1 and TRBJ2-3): KAGVTQTPRYLIKTRGQQVTLSCSPISGHRSVSWYQQTPGQGLQFLFEYFSETQRNKGNFPGRFSGRQFSNSRSEMNVSTLELGDSALYLCASSLVIAGTDTQYFGPGTRLTVL.